The next 20 T cell receptor beta chains were all read from a single sample in a study of blood T cell repertoires in COVID-19. This table comes from immunoSEQ multiplex PCR, and its TCRdb copy is limited to in-frame clones, with some not included. Here the sample spans around 200,000 clones, just over 85% being singletons. The sample comprised peripheral blood. The receptors stem from a man aged 50-59 years with acute or convalescent COVID-19.

J is TRBJ1-2 and V is TRBV29-1; D not resolved. Trimming took 4 bases from V and 3 from J, leaving 9 bases between them. The CDR3 totals 12 residues. Germline V lookup: CDR1 SQVTM, CDR2 ANQGSEA. The CDR3 region has the DNA TGCAGCGTTGTACGTGCGGACTATGGCTACACCTTC. Translating it yields CSVVRADYGYTF.

This chain joins TRBV21-1 and TRBJ1-1; TRBD1, the D gene given by the table, was not confirmed from the DNA. TRBV21-1 is a pseudogene locus. CDR3 size: 21 residues. CDR3 DNA sequence: TGTGCCAGCAGCAAAGCGTGGGACAGGGGGACTAAAAGGGGAATGAACACTGAAGCTTTCTTT. Protein product: CASSKAWDRGTKRGMNTEAFF.

This chain links TRBV7-2 with TRBJ2-3; TRBD2 might be the D (7 bases). Per germline, CDR1 SGHTA and CDR2 FQGNSA. This CDR3 region has 15 residues. The V and J ends lost 2 bases and 2 bases respectively, with 11 bases between them. This chain's CDR3 is CASSLTRGATDTQYF. Here the CDR3 DNA reads TGTGCCAGCAGCTTAACCCGGGGGGCCACAGATACGCAGTATTTT.

CDR3 in amino acids: CASSLGQSTEAFF. The CDR3 DNA follows: TGCGCCAGCAGCTTAGGACAGTCCACTGAAGCTTTCTTT. The chain recombines TRBV5-1 with TRBJ1-1; D perhaps matches TRBD1 (6 bases). This CDR3 is 13 amino acids long. Germline V CDR1 and CDR2: SGHRS, YFSETQ. Trimming left V 2 bases short and J 4 bases short, with 9 bases between.

The chain is built from TRBV5-1 and TRBJ1-6; D possibly corresponds to TRBD1 (6 bases). Germline CDR1 is SGHRS and CDR2 is YFSETQ. V was shortened by 4 bases and J by 6 bases, with 17 bases between the two germline ends. The CDR3 spans 16 residues. The CDR3 nucleotides are TGCGCCAGCAGCAAATTGGTACAGGACAGTAATTCACCCCTCCACTTT. It specifies CASSKLVQDSNSPLHF. The whole variable domain, remainder taken from reference TRBV5-1 and TRBJ1-6, is KAGVTQTPRYLIKTRGQQVTLSCSPISGHRSVSWYQQTPGQGLQFLFEYFSETQRNKGNFPGRFSGRQFSNSRSEMNVSTLELGDSALYLCASSKLVQDSNSPLHFGNGTRLTVT.

This sequence joins TRBV4-1 and TRBJ2-5, with D possibly matching TRBD2 (7 bases). The ends were cut back, 1 base at V and 2 bases at J, with 23 bases in the middle. This CDR3 region has 19 residues. The germline V gene has CDR1 MGHRA and CDR2 YSYEKL. CDR3 residues: CASSQVPTGAGAGQETQYF. As DNA, the CDR3 is TGCGCCAGCAGCCAAGTCCCGACCGGGGCGGGGGCCGGGCAAGAGACCCAGTACTTC.

The CDR3: CASSRGLNYGYTF. The DNA for the CDR3 is TGTGCCAGCAGTAGGGGCCTTAACTATGGCTACACCTTC. The V gene is TRBV6-5, the J gene TRBJ1-2; D may be TRBD1 (5 bases). V dropped 5 bases and J dropped 1 base, with 8 bases sitting between them. Germline assignment: CDR1 MNHEY and CDR2 SVGAGI. The CDR3 is 13 amino acids.

This clone appeared once. The V and J genes are TRBV10-3 and TRBJ1-1, with TRBD1 as a possible D gene (6 bases). Trimming stripped 5 bases from V and 2 bases from J, with 15 bases between. In germline, CDR1 is ENHRY, CDR2 SYGVKD. The CDR3 spans 15 residues. CDR3 amino acids: CAISRTEWGNTEAFF. CDR3 in DNA: TGTGCCATCAGTAGGACAGAGTGGGGAAACACTGAAGCTTTCTTT.

The V and J genes are TRBV4-1 and TRBJ2-5; 11 bases agree with TRBD2. The V segment lost 0 bases and the J segment 3 bases; nucleotides outside the gene matches: 12. This CDR3 has 19 amino acids. Germline values: CDR1 MGHRA, CDR2 YSYEKL. Here the CDR3 DNA reads TGCGCCAGCAGCCAAGAGATTAGCGGGGGGGGACCCGCAAAAGAGACCCAGTACTTC. Its protein is CASSQEISGGGPAKETQYF.

This clone was observed a single time. This chain joins TRBV18 and TRBJ1-2, with TRBD1 as a possible D gene (5 bases). Germline V gene data show CDR1 as KGHSH and CDR2 as LQKENI. V was cut by 1 base and J by 6 bases, with 9 bases left in between. This CDR3 comprises 13 residues. CDR3 loop: CASSPQGFDGYTF. In DNA, the CDR3 is TGTGCCAGCTCACCACAGGGGTTCGATGGCTACACCTTC.

The chain employs TRBV10-2 and TRBJ1-5, with D perhaps matching TRBD1 (6 bases). The CDR3 runs to 13 residues. Trimming removed 7 bases at V and 2 bases at J, with 9 bases between. CDR1 is WSHSY, CDR2 SAAADI, per germline. CDR3 loop: CASTRQGNQPQHF. The CDR3 DNA is TGCGCCAGCACTCGACAGGGCAATCAGCCCCAGCATTTT.

This chain connects TRBV3-1 (or the pseudogene TRBV3-2) to TRBJ2-7; D possibly corresponds to TRBD1 (6 bases). The CDR3 runs to 14 residues. Germline V gene data show CDR1 as LGHDT and CDR2 as YNNKEL (reference sequence). With 6 bases removed from V and 7 bases from J, the gap between germline ends came to 19 bases. CDR3 protein: CASSRNRADLEQYF. The DNA of the CDR3 is TGTGCCAGCAGTCGAAACAGGGCTGATTTGGAGCAGTACTTC.

This clone was seen a handful of times. The genes are TRBV27 and TRBJ1-5; D is ambiguous. In germline, CDR1 is MNHEY, CDR2 SMNVEV (reference sequence). The CDR3 spans 13 residues. V lost 2 bases and J 6 bases, leaving 8 bases between the germline ends. The CDR3 loop reads CASSLAGSQPQHF. CDR3 nucleotides: TGTGCCAGCAGTTTAGCGGGAAGTCAGCCCCAGCATTTT.

This chain uses TRBV5-1 with TRBJ1-2; possible D gene TRBD1, 6 bases. Germline CDR1 reads SGHRS; CDR2 reads YFSETQ. This CDR3 is built from 15 residues. Trimming left V 6 bases short and J 2 bases short, with 17 bases between. CDR3: CASIGVTQGNYGYTF. The CDR3 DNA follows: TGCGCCAGCATTGGGGTCACACAGGGAAACTATGGCTACACCTTC.

J is TRBJ1-3 and V is TRBV18; tentatively, D is TRBD1 (6 bases). V was cut by 5 bases and J by 9 bases, with 20 bases left in between. Germline lookup yields CDR1 KGHSH and CDR2 LQKENI. The CDR3 covers 15 residues. CDR3 DNA sequence: TGTGCCAGCTCAGCTCCGGGACATCGCCCCCTCACCATATATTTT. It codes for CASSAPGHRPLTIYF.

The chain combines TRBV30 with TRBJ2-7; perhaps TRBD2 as D (6 bases). V dropped 2 bases and J dropped 3 bases, with 14 bases sitting between them. Germline V gives CDR1 GTSNPN, CDR2 SVGIG (reference sequence). This CDR3 spans 14 amino acids. CDR3: CAWSPGTGIYEQYF. CDR3 coding DNA: TGTGCCTGGAGTCCCGGGACTGGAATCTACGAGCAGTACTTC.

This chain uses TRBV4-1 with TRBJ2-3; 8 positions match TRBD2. The CDR3 consists of 17 residues. Germline-derived CDR1 and CDR2 are MGHRA and YSYEKL. The V segment lost 0 bases and the J segment 0 bases; nucleotides outside the gene matches: 5. The CDR3 bases are TGCGCCAGCAGCCAAGATGGGCGGGGGGCCAGCACAGATACGCAGTATTTT. Protein product: CASSQDGRGASTDTQYF.

J is TRBJ1-1 and V is TRBV18; perhaps TRBD1 as D (6 bases). The germline gives CDR1 KGHSH, CDR2 LQKENI. V gave up 3 bases and J gave up 2 bases, with 13 bases separating them. This CDR3 contains 15 residues. DNA for the CDR3: TGTGCCAGCTCACCCGCGGACAGACCAAACACTGAAGCTTTCTTT. Amino acids: CASSPADRPNTEAFF.

The gene calls are TRBV6-5 and TRBJ1-2; possibly TRBD1 for D (6 bases). CDR1 and CDR2 from the germline V gene are MNHEY and SVGAGI. The CDR3 runs to 15 residues. With 5 bases removed from V and 2 bases from J, the gap between germline ends came to 15 bases. In DNA, the CDR3 is TGTGCCAGCAGTAGGACAGCCAATTACAACTATGGCTACACCTTC. Translating it yields CASSRTANYNYGYTF.

This clone has just one count. The chain carries TRBV7-9 and TRBJ2-3, with a tentative D call TRBD2 (6 bases). The CDR3 is made up of 14 amino acids. The germline CDR1 and CDR2 sequences are SEHNR and FQNEAQ (reference sequence). V lost 1 base, J lost 6 bases, and 11 bases lay in between. The CDR3 DNA reads TGTGCCAGCAGCTTAGGGACTACGCGGGATACGCAGTATTTT. The encoded protein is CASSLGTTRDTQYF.